These T cell receptor beta chains were read from a single sample in a study of T cell repertoires in cytomegalovirus infection. TCRdb re-derived calls from the reads in MiXCR, one entry per CDR3 protein. The sample yields over 300,000 distinct CDR3 sequences, more than 9% seen once. Sample: PBMCs. All receptors derive from a human donor in good health (CMV status not recorded). Some clones in this sample may be carry-over from other donors' samples. Both conserved end residues are part of each CDR3. A D gene is named only where the DNA matches it firmly. Size values are once, few and many counts, or a class for expanded clones, and some rows have none.

>-|TRBJ2-2|TRBV7-2|many
CASSNPGELFF
TGTGCCAGCAGCAACCCCGGGGAGCTGTTTTTT
>-|TRBJ1-1|TRBV4-3|-
CASSQVSGDTEAFF
TGCGCCAGCAGCCAGGTGTCAGGGGACACTGAAGCTTTCTTT
>-|TRBJ2-4|TRBV7-2|many
CASSPELISAKNIQYF
TGTGCCAGCAGTCCCGAGCTTATTTCGGCCAAAAACATTCAGTACTTC
>-|TRBJ2-2|TRBV7-2|many
CAISRVDTGELFF
TGTGCCATCAGCCGCGTGGACACCGGGGAGCTGTTTTTT
>TRBD2|TRBJ2-6|TRBV4-2|many
CASSQLGGSGANVLTF
TGTGCCAGCAGCCAATTGGGGGGGTCGGGGGCCAACGTCCTGACTTTC
>-|TRBJ2-7|TRBV7-2|few
CASSLPSGAEEQYF
TGTGCCAGCAGCCTCCCATCAGGGGCGGAAGAGCAGTACTTC
>TRBD2|TRBJ2-5|TRBV6-1|-
CASRLAGGLGSQETQYF
TGTGCCAGCAGATTAGCGGGAGGCCTAGGGTCGCAAGAGACCCAGTACTTC
>TRBD2|TRBJ2-1|TRBV5-4|many
CADSLAGGQNNEQFF
TGTGCCGACTCACTAGCGGGAGGACAGAACAATGAGCAGTTCTTC
>-|TRBJ2-7|TRBV4-1|-
CASSQILGAGVAYEQYF
TGCGCCAGCAGCCAAATTCTTGGGGCAGGGGTCGCCTACGAGCAGTACTTC
>TRBD1|TRBJ1-2|TRBV6-1|few
CASSKNRGNYGYTF
TGTGCCAGCAGTAAGAACAGGGGTAACTATGGCTACACCTTC
>TRBD1|TRBJ2-7|TRBV27|-
CASSSETGGYEQYF
TGTGCCAGCAGTTCCGAAACAGGGGGCTACGAGCAGTACTTC
>-|TRBJ2-2|TRBV7-2|many
CASSLGVWTGELFF
TGTGCCAGCAGCTTAGGGGTTTGGACCGGGGAGCTGTTTTTT
>TRBD1|TRBJ1-2|TRBV20-1|-
CSARQGVLASYTF
TGCAGTGCTAGACAGGGGGTCCTCGCCAGCTACACCTTC
>-|TRBJ2-7|TRBV7-2|few
CASSLVGGTMYEQYF
TGTGCCAGCAGCTTAGTGGGGGGTACAATGTACGAGCAGTACTTC
>-|TRBJ2-2|TRBV3-1|-
CASSQGRGNTGELFF
TGTGCCAGCAGCCAAGGAAGGGGAAACACCGGGGAGCTGTTTTTT
>-|TRBJ1-1|TRBV7-8|-
CASSPKWGGDTEAFF
TGTGCCAGCAGCCCAAAATGGGGGGGGGACACTGAAGCTTTCTTT
>-|TRBJ1-2|TRBV7-2|few
CASSLGTTAFSYGYTF
TGTGCCAGCAGCTTAGGGACAACGGCCTTCTCCTATGGCTACACCTTC
>-|TRBJ1-1|TRBV7-3|few
CASSSRGRDTEAFF
TGTGCCAGCAGCTCCCGTGGACGGGACACTGAAGCTTTCTTT
>TRBD1|TRBJ1-5|TRBV20-1|many
CSARAAAVVPTGASNQPQHF
TGCAGTGCTAGAGCAGCTGCCGTCGTACCGACAGGGGCCTCAAATCAGCCCCAGCATTTT
>-|TRBJ1-1|TRBV6-2/TRBV6-3|few
CASNPGRENTEAFF
TGTGCCAGCAATCCCGGCAGGGAGAACACTGAAGCTTTCTTT
>-|TRBJ2-7|TRBV7-2|many
CASSLAVQGPYEQYF
TGTGCCAGCAGCTTAGCGGTCCAGGGCCCCTACGAGCAGTACTTC
>-|TRBJ2-4|TRBV7-2|many
CASSLLAKNIQYF
TGTGCCAGCAGCTTACTAGCCAAAAACATTCAGTACTTC